Reported below is one T cell receptor (beta chain). The target of this receptor is not known. Base qualities were left out, and no much larger clone turns up one base away. The library was made by PCR. The sample was run on an Illumina HiSeq 2500. TCR libraries were prepared with molecular barcoding, using unique molecular identifiers to normalize TCRbeta repertoire quantification. The public reads were reanalyzed by TCRdb: fastp trimming at Q25, MiXCR alignment, in-frame beta chains only. Each record represents a unique CDR3 protein, reported with the most common genes and DNA among its rows. Across this sample there are about 470,000 distinct CDR3 sequences, with roughly two fifths seen only once. Jointly, the top ten make up around a quarter of the sample. The entry originates in a study of T-cell reconstitution after alpha-beta-depleted transplantation in children (dated by TCRdb to the mid-2010s). In terms of the full investigation: The study quantitatively tracked T-cell immune reconstitution after TCRalphabeta/CD19-depleted allogeneic hematopoietic cell transplantation in children using TCR repertoire profiling. Broad study findings and their caveats: The high TCRbeta diversity at day 60 in some patients was ascribed to recipient T cells and intrathymic progenitors that had survived conditioning. Hyperexpanded clone frequencies declined over subsequent months; after one year, T-cell counts and TCRbeta diversity were mostly attributed to newly produced T cells. The apparently early recovery of alphabetaT-cell counts about two months after transplant reportedly depended on only several hundred rapidly expanded clones that came from non-depleted graft cells.

Per the germline V gene, SGHRS is the CDR1 and YFSETQ is the CDR2. The germline V and J ends show losses of 1 base and 11 bases respectively, and no gene match explains 9 bases of the junction. Spanning cysteine to phenylalanine, the CDR3 consists of 14 amino acids. Only the CDR3 portion is preserved as DNA: 42 bases, with reading frame beginning at the first base. The treatment or condition label corresponds to: allogeneic hematopoietic cell transplantation with graft depleted of TCRalphabeta T cells and CD19 B cells. The transplant recipients were children given TCRalphabeta/CD19-depleted allogeneic hematopoietic cell grafts.

The sequence is built from TRBV5-1 and TRBJ1-3, and TRBD1 matches 7 of the central bases. Here the sequenced sample was PBMCs, taken before TCRalphabeta/CD19-depleted stem cell transplant. The TCR originated in a girl aged 2 to 9 with aplastic anemia, due to receive a stem cell transplant. The nucleotides read TGCGCCAGCAGCTTGACGAACAGGGGTTCCGCCATATATTTT. It translates to CASSLTNRGSAIYF. Beyond the CDR3, the reference TRBV5-1 and TRBJ1-3 genes provide the residues; the full variable domain reads: KAGVTQTPRYLIKTRGQQVTLSCSPISGHRSVSWYQQTPGQGLQFLFEYFSETQRNKGNFPGRFSGRQFSNSRSEMNVSTLELGDSALYLCASSLTNRGSAIYFGEGSWLTVV.